The text below deals with one T cell receptor beta chain. Negative isolation yielded the CD8+ and CD4+ T cells, while FACS enriched the TEMRA cells. The authors reverse transcribed roughly 0.45 to 1 ug RNA with random hexamers. TCRdb reanalysed the immunoSEQ multiplex PCR reads using MiXCR and keeps one entry per CDR3 protein. The data hold around 280,000 distinct CDR3 sequences, with around 92% observed a single time. This specimen belongs to a study of CD8 T cells in Susac syndrome. Germline lookup yields CDR1 LNHDA and CDR2 SQIVND (reference sequence). Trimming pared 5 bases from V and 2 bases from J, leaving 9 bases between. This CDR3 region has 13 residues.

This sequence joins TRBV19 and TRBJ1-2, with a weak D call TRBD1 (6 bases). Sequencing was carried out using CD4+ T cells from PBMCs. This TCR derives from a human donor with multiple sclerosis. CDR3 coding DNA: TGTGCCAGTAGTTGGGGGGCCAACTATGGCTACACCTTC. Translation gives CASSWGANYGYTF. The full variable domain, in which reference TRBV19 and TRBJ1-2 provide the parts outside the CDR3, is DGGITQSPKYLFRKEGQNVTLSCEQNLNHDAMYWYRQDPGQGLRLIYYSQIVNDFQKGDIAEGYSVSREKKESFPLTVTSAQKNPTAFYLCASSWGANYGYTFGSGTRLTVV.